This T cell receptor (beta chain) was observed in a study of beta chain features in type 1 diabetes. Of the isolated RNA, all was reverse transcribed, and so the sequenced material was expressed TCRB transcripts. Some clones are missing from TCRdb's copy, which holds only in-frame ones; the method was immunoSEQ multiplex PCR. Altogether 160,000 or so clones are present, 8% to 9.5% being singletons, with the ten largest covering more than 0.5%. A few counts support this clone. Its antigen remains unknown. CDR3 length: 13 amino acids. Germline CDR1 and CDR2: LNHDA and SQIVND (reference sequence). V lost 7 bases and J lost 0, with 9 bases in between. Study-level points and caveats: Shorter TCRB CDR3s, moderately but significantly so, marked every one of the four CD4+ subsets in Type 1 diabetes patients.

The chain employs TRBV19 and TRBJ1-1; D is unclear. Sequences were obtained from central memory CD4+ T cells from blood. The clonotype originates from a woman aged 18-29 years with type 1 diabetes. CDR3 sequence reads: CASNEGMNTEAFF. DNA of the CDR3: TGTGCCAGTAATGAGGGAATGAACACTGAAGCTTTCTTT.